The clone carrying this T cell receptor beta chain was observed a handful of times. The data were obtained in a study of response to subunit inactivated influenza vaccine. TCRdb re-analysed the RT-PCR reads in MiXCR, keeping a single row per CDR3 protein. There are under 200,000 distinct CDR3 sequences in the sample; 11% occur only once, and roughly 12% lies in the top ten. This CDR3 has 14 amino acids. V gave up 6 bases and J gave up 10 bases, with 21 bases separating them. Germline V CDR1 and CDR2: DFQATT, SNEGSKA (reference sequence). This TCR was recovered from a man aged 45-65 years who received an inactivated influenza vaccine. The material sequenced was non-naive T cells sorted from PBMCs, taken 40 to 50 days after vaccination. The chain uses TRBV20-1 and TRBJ1-4; D possibly corresponds to TRBD1 (6 bases). The chain's CDR3 is CSATPPGAVGKLFF. The CDR3 DNA reads TGCAGTGCGACACCCCCGGGGGCCGTTGGAAAACTGTTTTTT.